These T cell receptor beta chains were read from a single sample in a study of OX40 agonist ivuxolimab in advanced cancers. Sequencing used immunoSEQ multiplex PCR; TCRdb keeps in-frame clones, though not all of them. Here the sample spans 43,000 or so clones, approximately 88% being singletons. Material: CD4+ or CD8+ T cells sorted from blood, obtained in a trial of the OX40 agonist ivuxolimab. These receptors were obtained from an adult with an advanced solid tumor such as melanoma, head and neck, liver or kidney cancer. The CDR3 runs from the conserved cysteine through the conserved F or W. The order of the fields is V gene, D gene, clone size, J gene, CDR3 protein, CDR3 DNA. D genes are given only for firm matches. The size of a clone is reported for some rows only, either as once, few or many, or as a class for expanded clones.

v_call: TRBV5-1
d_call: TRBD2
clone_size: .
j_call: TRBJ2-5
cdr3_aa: CASSLTSGNWFETQYF
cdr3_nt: TGCGCCAGCAGCTTGACTAGCGGGAATTGGTTTGAGACCCAGTACTTC

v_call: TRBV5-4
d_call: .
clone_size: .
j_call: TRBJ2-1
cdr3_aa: CASSSKGSSYNEQFF
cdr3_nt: TGTGCCAGCAGTTCGAAGGGTAGCTCCTACAATGAGCAGTTCTTC

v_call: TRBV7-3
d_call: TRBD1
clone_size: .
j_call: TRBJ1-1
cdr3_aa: CASSLSGQGQTEAFF
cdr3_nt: TGTGCCAGCAGCTTATCGGGACAGGGGCAAACTGAAGCTTTCTTT

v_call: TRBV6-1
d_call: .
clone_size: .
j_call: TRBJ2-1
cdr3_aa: CASTSSGAYNEQFF
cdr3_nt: TGTGCCAGCACCTCTAGTGGGGCCTACAATGAGCAGTTCTTC

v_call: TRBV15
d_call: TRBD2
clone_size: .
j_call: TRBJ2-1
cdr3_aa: CATRSGTGSYNEQFF
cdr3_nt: TGTGCCACGCGGAGCGGGACGGGCTCCTACAATGAGCAGTTCTTC

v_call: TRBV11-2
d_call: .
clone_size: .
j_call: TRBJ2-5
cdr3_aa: CASSLDSGYQETQYF
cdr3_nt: TGTGCCAGCAGCTTAGATTCAGGGTACCAAGAGACCCAGTACTTC

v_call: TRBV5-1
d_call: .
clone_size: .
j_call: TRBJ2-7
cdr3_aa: CASSLDRGAYEQYF
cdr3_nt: TGCGCCAGCAGCTTGGACCGCGGGGCCTACGAGCAGTACTTC

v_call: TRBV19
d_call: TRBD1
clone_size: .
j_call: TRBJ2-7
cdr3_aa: CASSIARAGGDFAYEQYF
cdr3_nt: TGTGCCAGTAGTATAGCTCGGGCAGGGGGCGATTTTGCCTACGAGCAGTACTTC

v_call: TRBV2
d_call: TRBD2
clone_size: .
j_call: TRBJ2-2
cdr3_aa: CASCRTSGYTGELFF
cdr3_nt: TGTGCCAGCTGCCGGACTAGCGGGTACACCGGGGAGCTGTTTTTT

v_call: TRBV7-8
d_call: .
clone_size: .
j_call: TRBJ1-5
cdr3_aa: CASSQGWGNSNQPQHF
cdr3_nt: TGTGCCAGCAGCCAGGGGTGGGGTAATAGCAATCAGCCCCAGCATTTT

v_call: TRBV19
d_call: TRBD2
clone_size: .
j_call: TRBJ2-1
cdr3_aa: CASTGTSGRANGEQFF
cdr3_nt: TGTGCCAGTACCGGGACTAGCGGGAGGGCCAACGGTGAGCAGTTCTTC

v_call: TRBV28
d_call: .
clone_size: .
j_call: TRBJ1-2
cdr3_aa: CASIKTYGYGYTF
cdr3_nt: TGTGCCAGCATAAAGACGTACGGATATGGCTACACCTTC

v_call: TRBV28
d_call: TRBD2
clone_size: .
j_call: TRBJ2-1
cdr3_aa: CASASAGGNYNEQFF
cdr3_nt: TGTGCCAGCGCCTCTGCGGGAGGAAACTACAATGAGCAGTTCTTC

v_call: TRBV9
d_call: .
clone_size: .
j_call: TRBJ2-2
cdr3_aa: CASSVAGGGLLAGELFF
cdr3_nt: TGTGCCAGCAGCGTAGCGGGTGGGGGCCTCCTCGCCGGGGAGCTGTTTTTT

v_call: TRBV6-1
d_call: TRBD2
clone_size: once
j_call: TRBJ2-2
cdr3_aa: CASSEAGEGSHNTGELFF
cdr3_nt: TGTGCCAGCAGTGAAGCGGGGGAGGGGAGCCATAACACCGGGGAGCTGTTTTTT

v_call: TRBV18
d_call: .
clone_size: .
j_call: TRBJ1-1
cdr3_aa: CASSPGPSRGGAFF
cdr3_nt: TGTGCCAGCTCACCAGGCCCGTCGCGAGGGGGGGCTTTCTTT

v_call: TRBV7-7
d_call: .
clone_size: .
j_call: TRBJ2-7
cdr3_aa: CASSLHRYPIRYEQYF
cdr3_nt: TGTGCTAGCAGCCTCCACCGCTACCCGATACGCTACGAGCAGTACTTC

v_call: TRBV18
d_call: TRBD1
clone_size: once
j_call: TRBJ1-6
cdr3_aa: CASSPRTGLENSPLHF
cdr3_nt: TGTGCCAGCTCACCGCGGACAGGGCTAGAAAATTCACCCCTCCACTTT

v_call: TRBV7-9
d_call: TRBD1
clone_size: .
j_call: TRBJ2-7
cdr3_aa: CASSLGGTVSYEQYF
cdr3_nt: TGTGCCAGCAGCTTAGGGGGGACAGTATCCTACGAGCAGTACTTC

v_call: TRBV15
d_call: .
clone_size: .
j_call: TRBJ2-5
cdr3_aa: CATSRDQGKETQYF
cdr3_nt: TGTGCCACCAGCAGAGATCAGGGAAAGGAGACCCAGTACTTC

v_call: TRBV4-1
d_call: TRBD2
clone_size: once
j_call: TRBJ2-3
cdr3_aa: CASSQDLWRGEADTQYF
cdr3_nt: TGCGCCAGCAGCCAAGATCTGTGGCGGGGGGAGGCAGATACGCAGTATTTT

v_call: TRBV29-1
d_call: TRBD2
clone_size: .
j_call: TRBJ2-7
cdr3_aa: CSVSSGRALSEQYF
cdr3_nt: TGCAGCGTCTCGAGCGGGAGGGCCTTGTCCGAGCAGTACTTC

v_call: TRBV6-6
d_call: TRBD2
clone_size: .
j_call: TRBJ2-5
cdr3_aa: CASSYDTSGARYQYF
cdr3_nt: TGTGCCAGCAGTTACGATACTAGCGGCGCTCGGTACCAGTACTTC

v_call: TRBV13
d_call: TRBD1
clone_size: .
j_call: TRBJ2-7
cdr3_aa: CASSRGTGASYEQYF
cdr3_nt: TGTGCCAGCAGCCGCGGGACAGGGGCTTCCTACGAGCAGTACTTC

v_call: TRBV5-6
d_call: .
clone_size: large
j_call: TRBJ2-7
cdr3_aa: CASSLTSYEQYF
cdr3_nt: TGTGCCAGCAGCCTTACATCCTACGAGCAGTACTTC